Listed here are 27 T cell receptor beta chains from one sample, sequenced in a study of shared clonotypes between healthy human individuals. Using immunoSEQ multiplex PCR, the repertoire was profiled, and TCRdb retains in-frame clones only, with some absent. The data contain almost 750,000 clones, approximately 72% of them singletons. Material: memory CD4+ T cells sorted from blood. Subset: CD45RA-negative fraction. These receptors came from a woman aged 25 to 39 in good health.

The CDR3 is CASSLDGTSGSNEQFF. In DNA form, the CDR3 reads TGTGCCAGCAGCTTAGACGGGACTAGCGGGTCCAATGAGCAGTTCTTC. This chain joins TRBV11-3 and TRBJ2-1; TRBD2 aligns across 12 bases. CDR3 length: 16 residues. After removal of 0 bases from V and 6 bases from J, the junction contained 3 bases not matched to a gene. CDR1 is SGHNT and CDR2 is YENEEA in the germline V gene. The whole variable domain, remainder taken from reference TRBV11-3 and TRBJ2-1, is EAGVVQSPRYKIIEKKQPVAFWCNPISGHNTLYWYLQNLGQGPELLIRYENEEAVDDSQLPKDRFSAERLKGVDSTLKIQPAELGDSAVYLCASSLDGTSGSNEQFFGPGTRLTVL.

This clone was seen a handful of times. The chain recombines TRBV10-3 with TRBJ2-7; 8 bases are shared with TRBD2. This CDR3 has 15 amino acids. The V and J ends lost 3 bases and 0 bases, in that order; junction bases with no gene match: 4. Germline CDR1 is ENHRY and CDR2 is SYGVKD. The CDR3 DNA is TGTGCCATCAGTGAAACAGCGGGGGCCTCCTACGAGCAGTACTTC. Its translation is CAISETAGASYEQYF.

The genes are TRBV2 and TRBJ2-7, with 8 bases identical to TRBD2. Germline assignment: CDR1 SNHLY and CDR2 FYNNEI. The ends lost 10 bases at V and 4 bases at J; junction bases unmatched: 6. There are 12 residues in the CDR3. The CDR3 is CAIGRGRYEQYF. CDR3 in DNA: TGTGCCATCGGGAGGGGTCGGTACGAGCAGTACTTC.

The J gene is TRBJ2-5, the V gene TRBV6-5, with D tentatively TRBD2 (6 bases). V shed 0 bases and J shed 4 bases, with 15 bases lying between them. Germline V CDR1 and CDR2: MNHEY, SVGAGI. CDR3 length equals 16 residues. CDR3 loop: CASSYSGVAALETQYF. CDR3 coding DNA: TGTGCCAGCAGTTACTCCGGGGTAGCGGCCCTAGAGACCCAGTACTTC.

This chain's CDR3 is CASSTSSAYQETQYF. Written as DNA, the CDR3 is TGTGCCAGCAGTACCTCCTCTGCGTACCAAGAGACCCAGTACTTC. V gene TRBV25-1 combines with J gene TRBJ2-5; the D is unclear. Trimming shortened V by 5 bases and J by 0 bases, and 13 bases separated the two germline ends. This CDR3 has 15 residues. Per germline, CDR1 MGHDK and CDR2 SYGVNS.

The chain links TRBV10-1 to TRBJ2-7, with D maybe TRBD1 (6 bases). Germline V CDR1 and CDR2: WNHNN, SYGVQD (reference sequence). CDR3 size: 17 residues. V was pared by 2 bases and J by 0 bases, with 17 bases between. The CDR3 DNA sequence: TGCGCCAGCAGTGAGCCGGCTGACAGGTCAAGCTCCTACGAGCAGTACTTC. Translating it yields CASSEPADRSSSYEQYF.

The chain has TRBV7-2 and TRBJ2-1, with D perhaps matching TRBD1 (6 bases). The germline CDR1 and CDR2 sequences are SGHTA and FQGNSA. V was clipped by 2 bases and J by 5 bases, with 13 bases between them. The length of the CDR3 is 15 residues. The DNA for the CDR3 is TGTGCCAGCAGCTTAATGGGGGCCAGCCACAATGAGCAGTTCTTC. Protein product: CASSLMGASHNEQFF.

V usage is TRBV2 and J usage is TRBJ2-7, with D possibly being TRBD2 (5 bases). V lost 6 bases and J lost 5, with 17 bases in between. This CDR3 contains 14 residues. Germline V gene lookup returns CDR1 SNHLY and CDR2 FYNNEI. CDR3 DNA sequence: TGTGCCAGCAGCCCTAGAGAGGGAATCCACGAGCAGTACTTC. It encodes CASSPREGIHEQYF.

At least ten counts were recorded for this clone. V gene TRBV19 combines with J gene TRBJ1-5, with TRBD1 matching 7 bases. Germline V CDR1 and CDR2: LNHDA, SQIVND (reference sequence). There are 18 residues in the CDR3. Losses at the gene ends were 7 bases for V and 0 bases for J; bases not matched to a gene: 15. The CDR3 coding sequence is TGTGCCAGTACCCCAGGGTGGGACAGCCCTTATAGCAATCAGCCCCAGCATTTT. Translated: CASTPGWDSPYSNQPQHF. Full variable domain (outside the CDR3, taken from reference TRBV19 and TRBJ1-5): DGGITQSPKYLFRKEGQNVTLSCEQNLNHDAMYWYRQDPGQGLRLIYYSQIVNDFQKGDIAEGYSVSREKKESFPLTVTSAQKNPTAFYLCASTPGWDSPYSNQPQHFGDGTRLSIL.

The chain carries TRBV7-8 and TRBJ2-5, with D perhaps matching TRBD1 (5 bases). Gene TRBJ2-7 matches the end of the DNA better, so the J call may be wrong. CDR3 length: 14 amino acids. Per the germline V gene, CDR1 is SGHVS and CDR2 is FQNEAQ. CDR3 in amino acids: CASSSRTRPYEQYF. CDR3 nucleotides: TGTGCCAGCAGCTCCCGGACACGGCCCTACGAGCAGTACTTC.

This clone was observed a single time. V gene TRBV4-1 combines with J gene TRBJ2-1, with 7 bases fitting TRBD2. CDR3 size: 20 residues. The V segment lost 0 bases and the J segment 0 bases; nucleotides outside the gene matches: 14. Germline V lookup: CDR1 MGHRA, CDR2 YSYEKL. The CDR3 spells CASSQDLWTRGRASYNEQFF. The CDR3 DNA is TGCGCCAGCAGCCAAGATCTTTGGACTAGGGGTAGGGCCTCCTACAATGAGCAGTTCTTC.

The chain uses TRBV10-3 and TRBJ2-7; D is possibly TRBD1 (6 bases). V lost 6 bases to trimming and J lost 5 bases, with 17 bases between them. This CDR3 is 14 amino acids long. Germline loops: CDR1 ENHRY, CDR2 SYGVKD. The CDR3: CAIRDPTGTDEQYF. As DNA, the CDR3 is TGTGCCATCAGAGACCCGACAGGAACGGACGAGCAGTACTTC.

In this sample, this clone turned up once. Other DNA variants within this sample encode the same CDR3. The rearrangement uses TRBV4-1 and TRBJ2-1; D perhaps matches TRBD2 (7 bases). The ends were cut back, 3 bases at V and 1 base at J, with 10 bases in the middle. The CDR3 has 15 residues. The germline V gene encodes CDR1 MGHRA and CDR2 YSYEKL. The CDR3 DNA reads TGCGCCAGCAGCCAGGGGGGGCTTTCCTACAATGAGCAGTTCTTC. This gives the protein CASSQGGLSYNEQFF.

Worth noting for this clone: The sample holds other DNA sequences that translate to the same CDR3. This chain connects TRBV15 to TRBJ1-4; D is undetermined. The germline V gene encodes CDR1 LNHNV and CDR2 YYDKDF (reference sequence). Trimming removed 5 bases from V and 8 bases from J, with 9 bases in between. The CDR3 consists of 12 residues. As DNA, the CDR3 is TGTGCCACCAGCCTGCGAGGCGAAAAACTGTTTTTT. Translating it yields CATSLRGEKLFF.

This clone was detected a few times. The chain has TRBV4-1 and TRBJ2-7; 12 bases are a match to TRBD1. The CDR3 totals 15 residues. CDR1 is MGHRA, CDR2 YSYEKL, per germline. V shed 0 bases, J shed 7 bases, and the junction held 4 bases outside the gene matches. CDR3 sequence (DNA): TGCGCCAGCAGCCAAGAGGGGACAGGGGGCGAAGAGCAGTACTTC. Translated: CASSQEGTGGEEQYF.

CDR3 nucleotide sequence: TGTGCCAGCAGCAAAGCGGGAGTTATTGCAACTAATGAAAAACTGTTTTTT. Translated: CASSKAGVIATNEKLFF. This rearrangement joins TRBV21-1 to TRBJ1-4. TRBV21-1 is termed a pseudogene. The CDR3 runs 17 residues.

This chain connects TRBV5-1 to TRBJ2-2, with TRBD1 matching over 7 bases. The CDR3 length is 13 residues. Trimming at V came to 4 bases and at J to 6 bases, leaving 3 bases not matched to a gene. The V gene's germline CDR1 is SGHRS and CDR2 YFSETQ. CDR3 loop: CASSPQGSGELFF. The DNA for the CDR3 is TGCGCCAGCAGCCCACAGGGGTCCGGGGAGCTGTTTTTT.

The sample holds one count of this clone. The V call is TRBV27, the J call TRBJ1-1; D is unclear. The V and J ends lost 5 bases and 7 bases respectively, with 14 bases between them. In germline, CDR1 is MNHEY, CDR2 SMNVEV (reference sequence). This CDR3 is 13 amino acids long. The CDR3 nucleotides read TGTGCCAGCAGTACCCCGACACGCCGTGAAGCTTTCTTT. Translating it yields CASSTPTRREAFF.

This clone has a single count. CDR3 protein: CASRTSVWETQYF. DNA of the CDR3: TGCGCCAGCAGGACTAGCGTTTGGGAGACCCAGTACTTC. J is TRBJ2-5 and V is TRBV5-1; 8 positions agree with TRBD2. With V trimmed by 5 bases and J by 5 bases, 5 bases remained unmatched. The CDR3 extends over 13 amino acids. Germline CDR1 SGHRS, CDR2 YFSETQ.

This clone has just one count. The V gene is TRBV21-1, the J gene TRBJ2-5; the table's D call, TRBD2, has no DNA check behind it. TRBV21-1 is designated a pseudogene. The CDR3 runs 17 residues. The CDR3 reads CASGPSGSDKYQETQYF. CDR3 bases: TGTGCCAGCGGGCCATCGGGTAGCGATAAGTACCAAGAGACCCAGTACTTC.

This rearrangement joins TRBV7-2 to TRBJ1-1; TRBD1 matches at 7 bases. The V and J ends lost 3 bases and 5 bases, in that order; junction bases with no gene match: 6. Germline V lookup: CDR1 SGHTA, CDR2 FQGNSA. The CDR3 covers 14 residues. CDR3 in amino acids: CASSFDRVRTEAFF. Written as DNA, the CDR3 is TGTGCCAGCAGCTTTGACAGGGTTCGAACTGAAGCTTTCTTT.

The V call is TRBV29-1, the J call TRBJ2-1; 8 bases are shared with TRBD2. The germline gives CDR1 SQVTM, CDR2 ANQGSEA. V dropped 3 bases and J dropped 5; count of bases not matched to a gene: 9. The CDR3 sequence is 15 residues long. The CDR3 DNA reads as TGCAGCGTTGATACAGCGGGAGTTTTCAACAATGAGCAGTTCTTC. Translating gives CSVDTAGVFNNEQFF.

The CDR3 is CASSTRGTGTNSNQPQHF. CDR3 DNA sequence: TGTGCCAGTAGCACCCGGGGGACAGGGACGAATAGCAATCAGCCCCAGCATTTT. V gene TRBV19 combines with J gene TRBJ1-5; 9 bases agree with TRBD1. Trimming at V came to 6 bases and at J to 0 bases, leaving 12 bases not matched to a gene. This CDR3 is 18 amino acids long. CDR1 is LNHDA and CDR2 is SQIVND in the germline V gene (reference sequence).

The chain combines TRBV7-9 with TRBJ2-7; perhaps TRBD1 as D (6 bases). There are 14 residues in the CDR3. The germline V gene has CDR1 SEHNR and CDR2 FQNEAQ (reference sequence). Trimming stripped 5 bases from V and 1 base from J, with 12 bases between. In DNA form, the CDR3 reads TGTGCCAGCAGCCCCCGAGGACAGTCCTACGAGCAGTACTTC. As protein: CASSPRGQSYEQYF.

This clone was found many times. V and J are TRBV20-1 and TRBJ2-7; D not certain. Trimming shortened V by 4 bases and J by 2 bases, and 6 bases separated the two germline ends. Germline V gene lookup returns CDR1 DFQATT and CDR2 SNEGSKA (reference sequence). This CDR3 spans 11 amino acids. The CDR3 DNA reads as TGCAGTGCTATCCCAACCTACGAGCAGTACTTC. Protein product: CSAIPTYEQYF.

The chain is built from TRBV7-9 and TRBJ2-5, with 9 bases fitting TRBD2. This CDR3 has 15 residues. V dropped 1 base and J dropped 3; count of bases not matched to a gene: 3. CDR1 and CDR2 from the germline V gene are SEHNR and FQNEAQ (reference sequence). CDR3 sequence reads: CASSLEPSGEETQYF. The DNA for the CDR3 is TGTGCCAGCAGCTTAGAGCCTAGCGGGGAAGAGACCCAGTACTTC.

V gene TRBV10-3 combines with J gene TRBJ2-1, with 7 bases that match TRBD1. CDR3 length equals 14 residues. V trimming: 6 bases; J trimming: 7 bases; junction bases outside the gene matches: 9. Germline V gene sequence: CDR1 ENHRY, CDR2 SYGVKD. This chain's CDR3 is CAIRTTGARNEQFF. CDR3 nucleotides: TGTGCCATCAGGACTACAGGGGCGCGGAATGAGCAGTTCTTC.